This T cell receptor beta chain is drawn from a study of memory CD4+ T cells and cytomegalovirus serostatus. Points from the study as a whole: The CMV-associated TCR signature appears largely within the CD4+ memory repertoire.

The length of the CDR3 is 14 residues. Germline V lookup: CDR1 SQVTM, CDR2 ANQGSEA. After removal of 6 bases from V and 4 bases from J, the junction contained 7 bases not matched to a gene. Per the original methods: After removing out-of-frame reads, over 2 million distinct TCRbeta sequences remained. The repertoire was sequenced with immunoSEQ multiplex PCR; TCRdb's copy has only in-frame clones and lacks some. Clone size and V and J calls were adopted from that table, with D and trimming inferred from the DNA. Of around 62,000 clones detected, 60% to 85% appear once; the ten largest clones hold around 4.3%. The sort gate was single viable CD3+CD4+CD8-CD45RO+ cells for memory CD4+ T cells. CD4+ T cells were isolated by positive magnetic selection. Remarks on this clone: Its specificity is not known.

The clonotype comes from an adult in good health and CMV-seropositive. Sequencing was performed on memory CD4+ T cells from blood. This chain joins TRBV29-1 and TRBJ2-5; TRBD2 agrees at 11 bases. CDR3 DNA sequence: TGCAGCGTGGCCAGCGGACTAGCGGGAGAGACCCAGTACTTC. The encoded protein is CSVASGLAGETQYF.